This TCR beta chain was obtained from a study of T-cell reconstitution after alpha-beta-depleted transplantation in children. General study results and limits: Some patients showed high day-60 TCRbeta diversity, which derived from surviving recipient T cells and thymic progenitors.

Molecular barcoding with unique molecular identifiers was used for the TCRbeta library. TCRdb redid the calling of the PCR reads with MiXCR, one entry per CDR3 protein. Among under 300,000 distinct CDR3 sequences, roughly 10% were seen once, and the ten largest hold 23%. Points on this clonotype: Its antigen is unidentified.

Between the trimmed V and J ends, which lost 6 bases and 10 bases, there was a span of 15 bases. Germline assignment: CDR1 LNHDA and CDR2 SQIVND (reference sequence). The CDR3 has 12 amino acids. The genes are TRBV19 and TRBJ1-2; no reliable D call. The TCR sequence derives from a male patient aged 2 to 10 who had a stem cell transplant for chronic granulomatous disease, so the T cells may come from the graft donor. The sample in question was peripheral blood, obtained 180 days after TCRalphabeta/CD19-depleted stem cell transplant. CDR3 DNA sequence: TGTGCCAGTAGCCCAGGTTTGGGTGACTACACCTTC. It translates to CASSPGLGDYTF.